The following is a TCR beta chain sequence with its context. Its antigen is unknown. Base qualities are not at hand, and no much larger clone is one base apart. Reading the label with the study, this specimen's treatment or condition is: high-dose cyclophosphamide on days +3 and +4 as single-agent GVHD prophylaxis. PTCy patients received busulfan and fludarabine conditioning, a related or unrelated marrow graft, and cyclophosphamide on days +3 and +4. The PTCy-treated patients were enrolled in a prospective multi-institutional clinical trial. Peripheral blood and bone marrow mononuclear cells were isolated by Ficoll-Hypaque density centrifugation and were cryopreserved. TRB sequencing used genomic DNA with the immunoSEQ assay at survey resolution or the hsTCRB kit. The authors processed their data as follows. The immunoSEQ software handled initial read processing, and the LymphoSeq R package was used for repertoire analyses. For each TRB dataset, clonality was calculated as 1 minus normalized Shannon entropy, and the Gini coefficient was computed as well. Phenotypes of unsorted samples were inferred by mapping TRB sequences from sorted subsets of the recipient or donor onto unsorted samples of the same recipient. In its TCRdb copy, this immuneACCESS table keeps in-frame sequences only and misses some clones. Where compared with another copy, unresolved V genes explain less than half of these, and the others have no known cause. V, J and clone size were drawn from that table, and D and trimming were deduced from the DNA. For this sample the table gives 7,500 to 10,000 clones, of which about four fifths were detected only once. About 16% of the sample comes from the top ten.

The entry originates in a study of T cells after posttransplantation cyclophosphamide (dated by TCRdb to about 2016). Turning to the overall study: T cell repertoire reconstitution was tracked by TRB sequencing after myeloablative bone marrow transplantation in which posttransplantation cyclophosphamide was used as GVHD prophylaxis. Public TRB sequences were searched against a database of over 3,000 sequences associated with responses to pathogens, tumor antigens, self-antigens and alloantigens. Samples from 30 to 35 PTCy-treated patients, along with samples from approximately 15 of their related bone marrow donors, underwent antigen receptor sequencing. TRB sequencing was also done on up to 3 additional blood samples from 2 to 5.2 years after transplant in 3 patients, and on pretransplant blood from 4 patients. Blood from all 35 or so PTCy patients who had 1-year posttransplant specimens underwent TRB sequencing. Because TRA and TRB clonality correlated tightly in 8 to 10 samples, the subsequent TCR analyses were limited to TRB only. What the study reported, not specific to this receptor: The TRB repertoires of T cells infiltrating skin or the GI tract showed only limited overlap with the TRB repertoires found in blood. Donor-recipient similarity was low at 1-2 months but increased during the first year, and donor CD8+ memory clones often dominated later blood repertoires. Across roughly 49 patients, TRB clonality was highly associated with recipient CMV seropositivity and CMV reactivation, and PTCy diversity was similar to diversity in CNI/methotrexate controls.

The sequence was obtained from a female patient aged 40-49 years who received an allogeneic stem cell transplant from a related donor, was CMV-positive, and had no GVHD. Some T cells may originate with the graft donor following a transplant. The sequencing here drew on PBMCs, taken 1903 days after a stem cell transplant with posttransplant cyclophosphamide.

For the CDR3, the sequence is CASTRIRDRRDEKLFF. The DNA sequence is as follows: TGTGCCAGCACTCGGATAAGGGACAGACGGGACGAAAAACTGTTTTTT. This chain is built from TRBV28 and TRBJ1-4; 7 central bases correspond to TRBD1. Based on the germline V gene, the CDR1 and CDR2 sequences are MDHEN and SYDVKM. Inclusive of the bounding cysteine and phenylalanine, the CDR3 is 16 residues long. The DNA shown is the 48-base CDR3, in frame from base 1. Compared with germline, V lacks 7 bases and J lacks 8 bases; bases without a gene match: 16. With all but the CDR3 taken from the reference TRBV28 and TRBJ1-4 genes, the full variable domain is: DVKVTQSSRYLVKRTGEKVFLECVQDMDHENMFWYRQDPGLGLRLIYFSYDVKMKEKGDIPEGYSVSREKKERFSLILESASTNQTSMYLCASTRIRDRRDEKLFFGSGTQLSVL.